These T cell receptor beta chains were read from a single sample in a study of T cell clonotyping in hematopoietic cell transplantation. The repertoire was sequenced with immunoSEQ multiplex PCR; TCRdb's copy has only in-frame clones and lacks some. This table has 900 to 1,300 clones, roughly two thirds appearing once. The specimen was peripheral blood mononuclear cells, collected 100 days after allogeneic stem cell transplant. These receptors were collected from a female patient between 30 and 45 years old who had an allogeneic stem cell transplant, so T cells may come from the graft donor. Some clones in this sample may be carry-over from other donors' samples. Both conserved end residues are part of each CDR3. A D gene is named only where the DNA matches it firmly. Only some rows state a clone size, as once, few, many or a class for expanded clones.

j_gene,v_gene,d_gene,abundance,CDR3aa,CDR3nt
TRBJ2-5,TRBV14,NA,NA,CASSQDRGRLETQYF,TGTGCCAGCAGCCAAGACCGGGGTCGCCTAGAGACCCAGTACTTC
TRBJ1-2,TRBV10-2,NA,NA,CASSESAEGYGYTF,TGCGCCAGCAGTGAGTCCGCGGAAGGCTATGGCTACACCTTC
TRBJ1-3,TRBV2,NA,NA,CASSELGNTIYF,TGTGCCAGCAGTGAGTTGGGAAACACCATATATTTT
TRBJ1-2,TRBV6-9,NA,NA,CASSSGGDGYTF,TGTGCCAGCAGTTCCGGGGGCGATGGCTACACCTTC
TRBJ2-3,TRBV10-3,TRBD2,NA,CAISGASGGTTDTQYF,TGTGCCATCAGTGGTGCTAGCGGGGGGACCACAGATACGCAGTATTTT
TRBJ1-2,TRBV6-6,TRBD1,NA,CASSTGGDGYTF,TGTGCCAGTTCGACAGGGGGAGATGGCTACACCTTC
TRBJ2-3,TRBV5-1,TRBD1,once,CASSFPRDRRGTDTQYF,TGCGCCAGCAGCTTTCCCAGGGACAGGCGGGGCACAGATACGCAGTATTTT
TRBJ1-1,TRBV19,TRBD1,NA,CASRTGAEAFF,TGTGCCAGTAGGACAGGGGCTGAAGCTTTCTTT
TRBJ1-1,TRBV30,NA,once,CAWSPLTPNTEAFF,TGTGCCTGGAGTCCACTGACACCGAACACTGAAGCTTTCTTT
TRBJ1-6,TRBV6-6,NA,once,CASSPRTVYNSPLHF,TGTGCCAGCAGCCCCCGGACAGTCTATAATTCACCCCTCCACTTT
TRBJ2-1,TRBV9,NA,NA,CASSTGSNEQFF,TGTGCCAGCAGCACAGGGAGCAATGAGCAGTTCTTC
TRBJ2-4,TRBV9,NA,NA,CASSAIGQGPKNIQYF,TGTGCCAGCAGCGCGATCGGGCAGGGGCCCAAAAACATTCAGTACTTC
TRBJ1-5,TRBV4-3,NA,NA,CASSQESGVNQPQHF,TGCGCCAGCAGCCAAGAATCAGGGGTTAATCAGCCCCAGCATTTT
TRBJ2-7,TRBV5-6,NA,NA,CASSGGDSYYEQYF,TGTGCCAGCAGCGGGGGGGACAGCTACTACGAGCAGTACTTC
TRBJ2-3,TRBV4-1,NA,few,CASSQEDLGLITDTQYF,TGCGCCAGCAGCCAAGAGGACCTGGGACTCATCACAGATACGCAGTATTTT
TRBJ2-1,TRBV19,TRBD2,NA,CASSKTSGSYNEQFF,TGTGCCAGTAGTAAGACTAGCGGATCCTACAATGAGCAGTTCTTC
TRBJ2-2,TRBV5-6,TRBD1,NA,CASNLRGTGLAGELFF,TGTGCCAGCAACTTACGCGGGACAGGGCTTGCCGGGGAGCTGTTTTTT
TRBJ2-7,TRBV5-8,TRBD1,NA,CASSQGDRAPYEQYF,TGTGCCAGCAGCCAGGGGGACCGCGCGCCCTACGAGCAGTACTTC
TRBJ2-1,TRBV27,TRBD2,NA,CASTGRGGAYNEQFF,TGTGCCAGCACCGGTCGGGGGGGGGCATACAATGAGCAGTTCTTC
TRBJ1-5,TRBV2,NA,NA,CASNWESNQPQHF,TGTGCCAGCAACTGGGAATCCAATCAGCCCCAGCATTTT
TRBJ1-4,TRBV6-5,NA,NA,CASMRANNEKLFF,TGTGCCAGCATGAGGGCAAATAATGAAAAACTGTTTTTT
TRBJ2-2,TRBV5-6,NA,NA,CASSRISTGELFF,TGTGCCAGCAGCAGGATAAGTACCGGGGAGCTGTTTTTT
TRBJ2-6,TRBV4-3,NA,NA,CASSQDSIGVGANVLTF,TGCGCCAGCAGCCAAGATAGCATTGGGGTAGGGGCCAACGTCCTGACTTTC
TRBJ1-2,TRBV5-6,TRBD1,NA,CASSTLQGDPFYGYTF,TGTGCCAGCAGCACTTTACAGGGGGATCCTTTCTATGGCTACACCTTC
TRBJ1-3,TRBV9,TRBD1,NA,CASSAGDSGNTIYF,TGTGCCAGCAGCGCGGGGGACAGTGGAAACACCATATATTTT
TRBJ2-7,TRBV29-1,NA,NA,CSVRPNVNEQYF,TGCAGCGTCCGGCCGAATGTGAACGAGCAGTACTTC
TRBJ1-1,TRBV9,TRBD1,NA,CASSQLNRGGVEAFF,TGTGCCAGCAGCCAATTGAACAGGGGGGGTGTTGAAGCTTTCTTT
TRBJ2-7,TRBV5-1,TRBD1,once,CASSDRGPYEQYF,TGCGCCAGCAGCGACAGGGGGCCCTACGAGCAGTACTTC
TRBJ2-7,TRBV29-1,NA,NA,CSVEADPYEQYF,TGCAGCGTTGAAGCGGACCCATACGAGCAGTACTTC
TRBJ2-3,TRBV6-5,TRBD2,few,CASRQLAGGLDTQYF,TGTGCCAGCAGACAACTAGCGGGGGGGCTAGATACGCAGTATTTT
TRBJ2-7,TRBV10-3,NA,few,CAISVTANEQYF,TGTGCCATCAGTGTGACCGCGAACGAGCAGTACTTC
TRBJ2-3,TRBV5-1,TRBD2,NA,CASSSGPAGGPVGTDTQYF,TGCGCCAGCAGCTCAGGTCCGGCGGGGGGGCCGGTTGGCACAGATACGCAGTATTTT
TRBJ1-4,TRBV9,NA,few,CASSVGGANEGLFF,TGTGCCAGCAGCGTAGGGGGGGCTAATGAGGGACTGTTTTTT
TRBJ2-7,TRBV29-1,NA,NA,CSVEAIPGSYEQYF,TGCAGCGTTGAAGCTATCCCGGGCTCCTACGAGCAGTACTTC
TRBJ2-3,TRBV7-6,TRBD2,few,CASGRLAGGRPNTDTQYF,TGTGCCAGCGGGCGCCTAGCGGGGGGACGACCAAACACAGATACGCAGTATTTT
TRBJ1-4,TRBV9,NA,NA,CASSVADHLSEKLFF,TGTGCCAGCAGCGTAGCAGACCATCTTAGTGAAAAACTGTTTTTT
TRBJ1-2,TRBV6-1,TRBD1,few,CASSTGGDGYTF,TGTGCCAGTTCGACAGGGGGAGATGGCTACACCTTC
TRBJ2-7,TRBV19,TRBD1,large,CASSILGTGGNEQYF,TGTGCCAGTAGTATATTGGGGACAGGGGGCAACGAGCAGTACTTC
TRBJ1-2,TRBV6-5,NA,NA,CASTNDGSNYGYTF,TGTGCCAGCACCAACGACGGATCAAACTATGGCTACACCTTC
TRBJ2-6,TRBV2,NA,NA,CAIPGGRFSGANVLTF,TGTGCCATCCCAGGTGGCCGATTCTCTGGGGCCAACGTCCTGACTTTC
TRBJ2-2,TRBV5-4,NA,NA,CASSLEDSSGELFF,TGTGCCAGCAGCTTGGAAGACAGTTCCGGGGAGCTGTTTTTT